This is a list of T cell receptor beta chains from one sample in a study of blood T cell repertoires in COVID-19. TCRdb's copy holds only in-frame clones and misses some; the assay was immunoSEQ multiplex PCR. The table includes roughly 120,000 clones, 60% to 80% detected once. Specimen: peripheral blood. These receptors came from a man older than 75 with COVID-19, enrolled during active disease. Both conserved end residues are part of each CDR3. Fields, in order: D gene, V gene, J gene, clone size, CDR3 DNA, CDR3 protein. The D gene is left open where the match is weak. The size of a clone is reported for some rows only, either as once, few or many, or as a class for expanded clones.

TRBD1	TRBV10-3	TRBJ2-7	.	TGTGCCATCAGTGAAGGGACAGGGCTAGGGGAGCAGTACTTC	CAISEGTGLGEQYF
.	TRBV28	TRBJ2-7	.	TGTGCCAGCACCCGTACCCAGGGCCGCTACGAGCAGTACTTC	CASTRTQGRYEQYF
TRBD2	TRBV6-5	TRBJ2-1	.	TGTGCCAGCAGCGTCCGGGACTACCGCGATGAGCAGTTCTTC	CASSVRDYRDEQFF
.	TRBV27	TRBJ2-5	.	TGTGCCAGCAGTACCGGGACATCGAAAGAGACCCAGTACTTC	CASSTGTSKETQYF
.	TRBV2	TRBJ1-5	.	TGTGCCAGCGGACTCCTGGATCAGCCCCAGCATTTT	CASGLLDQPQHF
.	TRBV19	TRBJ2-2	.	TGTGCCAGTAGTATTTCCTGGCAGATGAACACCGGGGAGCTGTTTTTT	CASSISWQMNTGELFF
TRBD2	TRBV5-4	TRBJ2-5	.	TGTGCCAGCAGCTTGGGGACTAGCGGAGAAACAACGGGAGAGACCCAGTACTTC	CASSLGTSGETTGETQYF
TRBD1	TRBV27	TRBJ1-2	few	TGTGCCAGCAGTTTATCAGGACAGGGGGCCGAATCCTATGGCTACACCTTC	CASSLSGQGAESYGYTF
.	TRBV7-8	TRBJ2-5	.	TGTGCCAGCAGCTTATCCGGGATCTCGCGCTGGGAGACCCAGTACTTC	CASSLSGISRWETQYF
.	TRBV29-1	TRBJ1-2	.	TGCAGCGTTGAGCCGACTGAGGGGGTGAGAGGCTACACCTTC	CSVEPTEGVRGYTF
.	TRBV19	TRBJ1-1	.	TGTGCCAGTAGTATAGGGGGAACAGGGACTGAAGCTTTCTTT	CASSIGGTGTEAFF
.	TRBV21-1	TRBJ2-7	.	TGTGCCAGCAGCAACACGGACAGACCTATCTCCTACGTTTGGGGGCAGTACTTC	CASSNTDRPISYVWGQYF
TRBD2	TRBV6-1	TRBJ2-3	.	TGTGCCAGCAGTGAATTCCCCGGTACTGGGACTAGCGGGAGACGGGGTACGCAGTATTTT	CASSEFPGTGTSGRRGTQYF
.	TRBV5-1	TRBJ1-4	.	TGCGCCAGCAGCTTGGACGCAGGACACGAAAAACTGTTTTTT	CASSLDAGHEKLFF
.	TRBV9	TRBJ2-7	.	TGTGCCAGCAGCGAAGCTTCGGGACTCCCCTACGAGCAGTACTTC	CASSEASGLPYEQYF
.	TRBV30	TRBJ2-2	few	TGTGCCTGCGGCTCCAGCGCGAACACCGGGGAGCTGTTTTTT	CACGSSANTGELFF
TRBD2	TRBV19	TRBJ2-1	.	TGTGCCAGTAGTATAGCGGTGAGTCGGGAGGGCCGGAATGAGCAGTTCTTC	CASSIAVSREGRNEQFF
.	TRBV5-1	TRBJ2-3	.	TGCGCCAGCAGCTTGGACGGGGAGCCAGATACGCAGTATTTT	CASSLDGEPDTQYF
TRBD2	TRBV5-1	TRBJ2-7	.	TGCGCCAACGCTGGGGGAGCGGGGGAGCAGTACTTC	CANAGGAGEQYF